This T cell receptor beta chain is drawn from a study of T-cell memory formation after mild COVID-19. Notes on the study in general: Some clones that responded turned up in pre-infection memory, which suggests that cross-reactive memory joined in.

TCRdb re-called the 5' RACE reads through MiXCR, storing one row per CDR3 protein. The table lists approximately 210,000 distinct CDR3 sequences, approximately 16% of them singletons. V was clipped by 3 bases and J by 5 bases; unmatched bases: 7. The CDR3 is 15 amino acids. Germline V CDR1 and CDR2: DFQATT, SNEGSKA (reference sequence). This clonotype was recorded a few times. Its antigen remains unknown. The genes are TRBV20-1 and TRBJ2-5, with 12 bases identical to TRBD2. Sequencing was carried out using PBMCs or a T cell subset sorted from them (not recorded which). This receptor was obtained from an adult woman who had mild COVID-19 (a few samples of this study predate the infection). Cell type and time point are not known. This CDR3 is CSASRASGGAETQYF. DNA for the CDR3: TGCAGTGCTAGTAGGGCTAGCGGGGGGGCGGAGACCCAGTACTTC.